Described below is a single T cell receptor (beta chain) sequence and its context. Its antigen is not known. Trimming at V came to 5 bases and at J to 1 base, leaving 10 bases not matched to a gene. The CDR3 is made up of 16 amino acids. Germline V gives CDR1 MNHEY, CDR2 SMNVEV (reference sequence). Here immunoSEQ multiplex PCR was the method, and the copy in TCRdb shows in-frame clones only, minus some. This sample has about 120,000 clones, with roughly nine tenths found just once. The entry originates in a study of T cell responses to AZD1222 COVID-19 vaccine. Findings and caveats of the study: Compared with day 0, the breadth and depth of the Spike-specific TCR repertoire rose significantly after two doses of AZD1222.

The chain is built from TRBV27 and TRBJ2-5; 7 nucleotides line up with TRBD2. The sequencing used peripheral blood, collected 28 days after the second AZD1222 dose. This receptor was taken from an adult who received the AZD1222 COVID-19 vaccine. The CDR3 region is CASSTVAGPVQETQYF. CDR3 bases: TGTGCCAGCAGTACCGTAGCGGGCCCGGTCCAAGAGACCCAGTACTTC.